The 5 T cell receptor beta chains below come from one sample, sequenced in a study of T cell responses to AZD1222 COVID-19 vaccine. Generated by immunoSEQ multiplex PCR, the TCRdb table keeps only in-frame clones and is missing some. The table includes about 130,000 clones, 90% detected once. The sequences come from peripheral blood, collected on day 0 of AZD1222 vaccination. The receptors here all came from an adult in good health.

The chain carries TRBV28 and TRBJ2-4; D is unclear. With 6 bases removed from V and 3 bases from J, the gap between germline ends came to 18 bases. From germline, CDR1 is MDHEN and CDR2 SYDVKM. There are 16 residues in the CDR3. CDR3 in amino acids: CASSPGGPEGKNIQYF. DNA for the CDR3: TGTGCCAGCAGCCCCGGTGGCCCAGAAGGCAAAAACATTCAGTACTTC.

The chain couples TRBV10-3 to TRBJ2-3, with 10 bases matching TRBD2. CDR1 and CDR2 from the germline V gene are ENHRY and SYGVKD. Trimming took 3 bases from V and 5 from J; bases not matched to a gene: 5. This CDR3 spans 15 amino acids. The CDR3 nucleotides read TGTGCCATCAGTGATGGTAGCGGGGGGTTAGATACGCAGTATTTT. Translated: CAISDGSGGLDTQYF.

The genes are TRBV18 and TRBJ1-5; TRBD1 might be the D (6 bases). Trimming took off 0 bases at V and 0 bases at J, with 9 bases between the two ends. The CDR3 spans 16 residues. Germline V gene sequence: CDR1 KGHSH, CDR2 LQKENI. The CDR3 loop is CASSPPGGPSNQPQHF. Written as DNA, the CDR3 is TGTGCCAGCTCACCACCGGGGGGGCCTAGCAATCAGCCCCAGCATTTT.

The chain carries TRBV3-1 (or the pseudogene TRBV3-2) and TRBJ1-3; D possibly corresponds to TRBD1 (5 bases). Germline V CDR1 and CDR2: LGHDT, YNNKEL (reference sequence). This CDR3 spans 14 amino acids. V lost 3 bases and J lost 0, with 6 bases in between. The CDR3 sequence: CASSHTGSGNTIYF. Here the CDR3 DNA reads TGTGCCAGCAGCCATACAGGCTCTGGAAACACCATATATTTT.

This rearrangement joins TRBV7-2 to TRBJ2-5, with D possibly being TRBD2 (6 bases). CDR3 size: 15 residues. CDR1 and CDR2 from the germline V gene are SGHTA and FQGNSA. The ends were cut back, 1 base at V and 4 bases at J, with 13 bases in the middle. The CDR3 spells CASSLVGGERETQYF. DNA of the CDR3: TGTGCCAGCAGCTTAGTGGGCGGGGAGCGAGAGACCCAGTACTTC. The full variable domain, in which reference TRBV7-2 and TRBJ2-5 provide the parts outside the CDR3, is GAGVSQSPSNKVTEKGKDVELRCDPISGHTALYWYRQSLGQGLEFLIYFQGNSAPDKSGLPSDRFSAERTGGSVSTLTIQRTQQEDSAVYLCASSLVGGERETQYFGPGTRLLVL.